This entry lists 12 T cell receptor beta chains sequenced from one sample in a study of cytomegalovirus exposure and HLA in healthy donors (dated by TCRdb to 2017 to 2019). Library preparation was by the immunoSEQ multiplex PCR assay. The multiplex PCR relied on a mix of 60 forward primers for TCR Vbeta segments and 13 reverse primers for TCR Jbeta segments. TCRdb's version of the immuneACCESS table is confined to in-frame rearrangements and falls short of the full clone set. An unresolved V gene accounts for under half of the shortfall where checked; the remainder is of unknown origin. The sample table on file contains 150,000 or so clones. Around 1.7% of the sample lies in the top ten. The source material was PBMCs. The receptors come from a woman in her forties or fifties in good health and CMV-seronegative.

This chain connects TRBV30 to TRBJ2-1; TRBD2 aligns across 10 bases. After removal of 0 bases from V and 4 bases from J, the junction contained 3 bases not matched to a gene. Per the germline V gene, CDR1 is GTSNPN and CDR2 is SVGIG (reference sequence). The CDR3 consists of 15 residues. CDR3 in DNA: TGTGCCTGGAGTGTAACTAGCGGGGTTTACAATGAGCAGTTCTTC. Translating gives CAWSVTSGVYNEQFF.

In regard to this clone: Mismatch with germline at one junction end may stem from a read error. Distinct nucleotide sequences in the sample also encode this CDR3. In DNA, the CDR3 is TGCGCCAGCAGCCAAGTGGCGGGGGCTACGCAGTACTTT. This sequence encodes CASSQVAGATQYF. The chain uses TRBV4-1 and TRBJ2-3, with D possibly TRBD2 on 7 matching bases. The CDR3 totals 13 residues. Germline V gives CDR1 MGHRA, CDR2 YSYEKL.

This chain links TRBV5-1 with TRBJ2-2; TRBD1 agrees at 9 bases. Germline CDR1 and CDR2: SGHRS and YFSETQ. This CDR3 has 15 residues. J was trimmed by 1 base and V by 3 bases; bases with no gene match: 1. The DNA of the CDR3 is TGCGCCAGCAGCTGGACAGGGGTGAACACCGGGGAGCTGTTTTTT. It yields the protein CASSWTGVNTGELFF.

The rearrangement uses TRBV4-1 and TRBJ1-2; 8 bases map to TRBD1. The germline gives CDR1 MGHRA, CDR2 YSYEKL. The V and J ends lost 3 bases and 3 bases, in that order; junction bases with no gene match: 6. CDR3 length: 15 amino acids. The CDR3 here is CASSHHDRGDYGYTF. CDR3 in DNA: TGCGCCAGCAGCCATCACGACAGGGGAGACTATGGCTACACCTTC.

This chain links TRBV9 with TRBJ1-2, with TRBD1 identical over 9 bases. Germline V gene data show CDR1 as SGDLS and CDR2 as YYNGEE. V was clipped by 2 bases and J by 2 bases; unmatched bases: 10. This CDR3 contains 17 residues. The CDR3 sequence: CASSVSPGTGRNYGYTF. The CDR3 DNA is TGTGCCAGCAGCGTCTCCCCCGGGACAGGGAGAAACTATGGCTACACCTTC.

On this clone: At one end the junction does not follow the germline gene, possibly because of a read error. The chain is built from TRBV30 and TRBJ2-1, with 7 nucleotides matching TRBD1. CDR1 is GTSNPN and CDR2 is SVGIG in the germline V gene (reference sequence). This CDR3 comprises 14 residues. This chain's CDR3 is CAWSRGPSDNEQFF. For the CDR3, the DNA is TGTGCCTGGAGTAGGGGGCCCTCCGACAATGAGCAGTTCTTC.

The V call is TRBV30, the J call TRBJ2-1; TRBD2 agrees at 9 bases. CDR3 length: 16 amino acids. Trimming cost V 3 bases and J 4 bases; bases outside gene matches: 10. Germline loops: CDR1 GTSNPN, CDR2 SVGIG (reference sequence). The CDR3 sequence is CAWRVGSGSAYNEQFF. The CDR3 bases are TGTGCCTGGAGGGTGGGTAGCGGGAGCGCTTACAATGAGCAGTTCTTC.

The CDR3 nucleotides read TGTGCCAGAAGTCGCGGGGGAATCACTGAAGCTTTCTTT. This gives the protein CARSRGGITEAFF. The chain employs TRBV5-3 and TRBJ1-1, with D maybe TRBD1 (5 bases). TRBV5-3 is annotated as an ORF whose role is uncertain. V gave up 5 bases and J gave up 4 bases, with 12 bases separating them. This CDR3 has 13 amino acids.

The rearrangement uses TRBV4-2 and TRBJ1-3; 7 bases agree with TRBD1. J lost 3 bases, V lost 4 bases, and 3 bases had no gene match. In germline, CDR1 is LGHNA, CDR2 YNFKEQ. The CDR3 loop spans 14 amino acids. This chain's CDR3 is CASSPGTDGNTIYF. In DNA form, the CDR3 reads TGTGCCAGCAGCCCCGGGACAGATGGAAACACCATATATTTT.

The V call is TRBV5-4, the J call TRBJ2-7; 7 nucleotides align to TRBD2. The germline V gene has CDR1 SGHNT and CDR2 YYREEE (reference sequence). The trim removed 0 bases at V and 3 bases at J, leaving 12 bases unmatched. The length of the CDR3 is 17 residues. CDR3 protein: CASSLGGGRASLYEQYF. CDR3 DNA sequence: TGTGCCAGCAGCTTGGGAGGAGGGAGGGCTTCTCTCTACGAGCAGTACTTC. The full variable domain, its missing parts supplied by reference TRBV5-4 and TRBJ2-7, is ETGVTQSPTHLIKTRGQQVTLRCSSQSGHNTVSWYQQALGQGPQFIFQYYREEENGRGNFPPRFSGLQFPNYSSELNVNALELDDSALYLCASSLGGGRASLYEQYFGPGTRLTVT.

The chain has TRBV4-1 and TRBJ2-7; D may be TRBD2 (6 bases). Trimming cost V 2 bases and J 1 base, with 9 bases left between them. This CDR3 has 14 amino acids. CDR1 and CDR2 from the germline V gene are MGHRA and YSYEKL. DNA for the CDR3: TGCGCCAGCAGCCAAACGGACTATTCCTACGAGCAGTACTTC. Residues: CASSQTDYSYEQYF.

The CDR3 DNA is TGTGCCAGCAGCTTAGCTAGCGGGAAGACCTACGAGCAGTACTTC. This sequence encodes CASSLASGKTYEQYF. The V gene is TRBV7-2, the J gene TRBJ2-7, with 8 bases identical to TRBD2. CDR3 length equals 15 residues. Germline V gene lookup returns CDR1 SGHTA and CDR2 FQGNSA. J was trimmed by 2 bases and V by 0 bases; bases with no gene match: 3. The variable domain in full, with the rest retrieved from reference TRBV7-2 and TRBJ2-7, is GAGVSQSPSNKVTEKGKDVELRCDPISGHTALYWYRQSLGQGLEFLIYFQGNSAPDKSGLPSDRFSAERTGGSVSTLTIQRTQQEDSAVYLCASSLASGKTYEQYFGPGTRLTVT.